This section outlines one TCR beta chain sequence together with its context. These data come from a study of control samples from healthy donors and cancer patients. TCRdb keeps only in-frame clones here, not all; method: immunoSEQ multiplex PCR. Of 150,000 to 200,000 clones detected, approximately 94% appear once; the ten largest clones hold around 1.3%. With 8 bases removed from V and 1 base from J, the gap between germline ends came to 26 bases. CDR1 SGHTA and CDR2 FQGNSA come from the germline V gene. The CDR3 loop spans 18 amino acids. The receptor comes from a woman aged 18-29 years in good health. V and J are TRBV7-2 and TRBJ1-1; perhaps TRBD1 as D (5 bases). The sample taken for sequencing was blood. CDR3 residues: CASLGETGGQFWNTEAFF. Written as DNA, the CDR3 is TGTGCCAGCCTAGGGGAAACAGGAGGGCAGTTTTGGAACACTGAAGCTTTCTTT.